The next 29 T cell receptor beta chains were all read from a single sample in a study of T cells in Graves' hyperthyroidism and ophthalmopathy. Amplification targeted TCR beta CDR3 regions from RNA transcripts. Initially, a first-round RT-PCR of the TCR CDR3 employed the HTBI primer set. TCRdb redid the calling of the multiplex PCR reads with MiXCR, one entry per CDR3 protein. The sample gives around 250,000 distinct CDR3 sequences, approximately 15% of which show up once; 13% is in the top ten. Sample: blood. The receptors shown here come from a woman aged 40 to 50 with Graves' hyperthyroidism that later progressed to Graves' ophthalmopathy.

This clonotype occurred many times. This chain uses TRBV7-9 with TRBJ2-1, with D possibly being TRBD2 (5 bases). V was pared by 1 base and J by 8 bases, with 15 bases between. This CDR3 spans 15 amino acids. Germline-derived CDR1 and CDR2 are SEHNR and FQNEAQ (reference sequence). The chain's CDR3 is CASSLVIGSSDEQFF. Here the CDR3 DNA reads TGTGCCAGCAGCTTAGTAATAGGGAGTTCGGATGAGCAGTTCTTC.

In its sample, this clonotype was seen a few times. The V and J genes are TRBV4-2 and TRBJ1-1; D is possibly TRBD1 (5 bases). V was cut by 9 bases and J by 1 base, with 15 bases left in between. Germline-derived CDR1 and CDR2 are LGHNA and YNFKEQ. The CDR3 contains 14 residues. The CDR3 bases are TGTGCCAGTGGTAGGGGAGTCCCGAACACTGAAGCTTTCTTT. As protein: CASGRGVPNTEAFF.

This clonotype was observed a handful of times. V gene TRBV5-1 combines with J gene TRBJ1-2, with TRBD1 matching over 7 bases. The CDR3 has 17 amino acids. The germline V gene encodes CDR1 SGHRS and CDR2 YFSETQ. Trimming at V came to 4 bases and at J to 0 bases, leaving 12 bases not matched to a gene. CDR3: CASSIRQGILANYGYTF. For the CDR3, the DNA is TGCGCCAGCAGCATCCGACAGGGAATTCTAGCTAACTATGGCTACACCTTC.

There are many counts of this clonotype. The rearrangement links TRBV4-1 to TRBJ2-7; TRBD1 is a possible D gene (5 bases). The ends were cut back, 4 bases at V and 4 bases at J, with 14 bases in the middle. Per the germline V gene, CDR1 is MGHRA and CDR2 is YSYEKL. The CDR3 contains 14 residues. The CDR3 here is CASSRRTSTYEQYF. The DNA for the CDR3 is TGCGCCAGCAGCCGACGGACATCGACGTACGAGCAGTACTTC.

Points on this clonotype: One base away lies a much larger clone, so this may be a sequencing read error. The J gene is TRBJ2-1, the V gene TRBV3-1; D is perhaps TRBD2 (5 bases). The CDR3 is 16 residues long. Germline CDR1 reads LGHDT; CDR2 reads YNNKEL (reference sequence). Trimming took 0 bases from V and 9 from J, leaving 18 bases between them. The DNA for the CDR3 is TGTGCCAGCAGCCAAGATTGGGCACTGAGGGCTAGTGAGCAGTTCTTC. It encodes CASSQDWALRASEQFF.

This clonotype has just a few counts. The rearrangement uses TRBV5-1 and TRBJ1-1, with D tentatively TRBD1 (5 bases). The CDR3 totals 14 residues. Trimming cost V 5 bases and J 2 bases, with 13 bases left between them. Germline CDR1 and CDR2: SGHRS and YFSETQ. The CDR3 nucleotides are TGCGCCAGCAGTAAGGGGTCAGCCAACACTGAAGCTTTCTTT. Its translation is CASSKGSANTEAFF.

This clonotype has a handful of counts. The V call is TRBV4-1, the J call TRBJ2-1, with TRBD2 matching over 10 bases. The CDR3 covers 16 residues. V lost 2 bases and J lost 5; bases outside the gene matches: 6. From germline, CDR1 is MGHRA and CDR2 YSYEKL. The CDR3 region is CASSQRTSGTNNEQFF. CDR3 nucleotide sequence: TGCGCCAGCAGCCAAAGGACTAGCGGAACTAACAATGAGCAGTTCTTC.

This clonotype was detected ten times or more. The gene calls are TRBV2 and TRBJ2-2; D perhaps matches TRBD2 (6 bases). CDR3 length: 15 amino acids. Germline lookup yields CDR1 SNHLY and CDR2 FYNNEI. Trimming removed 6 bases from V and 4 bases from J, with 15 bases in between. The CDR3 region has the DNA TGTGCCAGCAGGGGACGGGAGCGACGCACCGGGGAGCTGTTTTTT. Translation gives CASRGRERRTGELFF.

This clonotype was seen at least ten times. The chain recombines TRBV5-1 with TRBJ2-7; TRBD1 matches 8 bases. The CDR3 extends over 13 amino acids. V lost 3 bases and J lost 2; bases outside the gene matches: 1. Germline CDR1 SGHRS, CDR2 YFSETQ. The CDR3 loop reads CASSWGQAYEQYF. As DNA, the CDR3 is TGCGCCAGCAGCTGGGGACAGGCCTACGAGCAGTACTTC.

This clonotype was detected many times. The gene calls are TRBV27 and TRBJ1-2; 8 bases agree with TRBD1. Trimming at V came to 7 bases and at J to 8 bases, leaving 15 bases not matched to a gene. Germline V gives CDR1 MNHEY, CDR2 SMNVEV (reference sequence). The CDR3 length is 15 residues. CDR3: CASTPRQGNLGGYTF. CDR3 sequence (DNA): TGTGCCAGCACCCCCCGACAGGGGAACCTGGGGGGCTACACCTTC.

The CDR3 region has the DNA TGCGCCAGCAGCTTCTCAAAGGACAGGAATAACTATGGCTACACCTTC. It yields the protein CASSFSKDRNNYGYTF. The chain uses TRBV5-1 and TRBJ1-2, with 7 bases aligning to TRBD1. Unmatched junction bases numbered 8, after V lost 2 bases and J lost 1 base. The CDR3 sequence is 16 residues long. CDR1 SGHRS and CDR2 YFSETQ come from the germline V gene. Using reference TRBV5-1 and TRBJ1-2 for the parts outside the CDR3, the full variable domain is KAGVTQTPRYLIKTRGQQVTLSCSPISGHRSVSWYQQTPGQGLQFLFEYFSETQRNKGNFPGRFSGRQFSNSRSEMNVSTLELGDSALYLCASSFSKDRNNYGYTFGSGTRLTVV.

The sample holds many counts of this clonotype. V and J are TRBV3-1 and TRBJ1-4, with D possibly matching TRBD1 (6 bases). From germline, CDR1 is LGHDT and CDR2 YNNKEL (reference sequence). The V gene lost 4 bases and the J gene lost 8 bases, with 14 bases spanning the gap. CDR3 length equals 14 residues. CDR3: CASSPTGTGEKLFF. CDR3 in DNA: TGTGCCAGCAGCCCAACAGGGACGGGAGAAAAACTGTTTTTT.

The CDR3 bases are TGTGCCAGCAGCGTTTCAGGGAGCTCTGGAAACACCATATATTTT. This gives the protein CASSVSGSSGNTIYF. V usage is TRBV9 and J usage is TRBJ1-3; the D gene is possibly TRBD1 (5 bases). V was pared by 2 bases and J by 0 bases, with 9 bases between. Germline-derived CDR1 and CDR2 are SGDLS and YYNGEE. CDR3 length: 15 amino acids.

This clonotype was counted only a few times. The chain links TRBV29-1 to TRBJ1-4; D is uncertain. The CDR3 consists of 12 residues. V shed 7 bases and J shed 5 bases, with 11 bases lying between them. Germline values: CDR1 SQVTM, CDR2 ANQGSEA. CDR3 sequence (DNA): TGCAGCGCCCCCGGCCCCAATGAAAAACTGTTTTTT. Encoded protein: CSAPGPNEKLFF.

This clonotype was recorded a few times. This sequence joins TRBV12-3 or TRBV12-4 and TRBJ1-5, with TRBD1 as a possible D gene (5 bases). This CDR3 region has 14 residues. Trimming left V 3 bases short and J 5 bases short, with 11 bases between. The CDR3 DNA follows: TGTGCCAGCAGTTTGGAGGACACCTATCAGCCCCAGCATTTT. This translates into CASSLEDTYQPQHF.

This clonotype was picked up many times. The CDR3 DNA reads TGTGCCAGCAGCACCCTCAGGACTAGCATAAACTACGAGCAGTACTTC. This encodes CASSTLRTSINYEQYF. This chain links TRBV7-8 with TRBJ2-7; 8 nucleotides line up with TRBD2. V trimming: 5 bases; J trimming: 3 bases; junction bases outside the gene matches: 12. The length of the CDR3 is 16 residues. Germline-derived CDR1 and CDR2 are SGHVS and FQNEAQ.

This clonotype was seen repeatedly, ten times or more. V is TRBV24-1 and J is TRBJ2-1; D is ambiguous. Germline CDR1 and CDR2: KGHDR and SFDVKD. With 0 bases removed from V and 0 bases from J, the gap between germline ends came to 8 bases. The CDR3 loop spans 16 amino acids. The CDR3 loop reads CATSDLSESSYNEQFF. The CDR3 DNA follows: TGTGCCACCAGTGATTTGTCGGAGAGCTCCTACAATGAGCAGTTCTTC.

The table lists this clonotype with many counts. The rearrangement uses TRBV9 and TRBJ2-7, with 11 positions matching TRBD1. CDR3 length: 16 residues. V dropped 4 bases and J dropped 6; count of bases not matched to a gene: 12. Looked up from germline, CDR1 is SGDLS and CDR2 is YYNGEE. The CDR3, as DNA: TGTGCCAGCAGCTCGCGGCCGGGACAGGGGGGTGGCGAGCAGTACTTC. Translating it yields CASSSRPGQGGGEQYF.

This clonotype was seen only once. The conserved final phenylalanine or tryptophan is absent from the CDR3, which likely points to a read error. This chain uses TRBV27 with TRBJ1-1, with D possibly TRBD1 on 6 matching bases. Trimming removed 2 bases from V and 1 base from J, with 14 bases in between. This CDR3 comprises 16 residues. Looked up from germline, CDR1 is MNHEY and CDR2 is SMNVEV (reference sequence). In DNA form, the CDR3 reads TGTGCCAGCAGTTTAATGGGGGGGCGCGGGAACACTGAAGCTTTCCTT. Translation: CASSLMGGRGNTEAFL.

This clonotype has more than one count but fewer than ten. This may arise from a read error, as a much more abundant clone is one base away. This chain uses TRBV11-2 with TRBJ1-5; D may be TRBD1 (5 bases). The germline V gene has CDR1 SGHAT and CDR2 FQNNGV. CDR3 length: 14 amino acids. The V end lost 1 base, the J end lost 7 bases, and 11 bases lay between the germline ends. CDR3 sequence reads: CASSLGGDGQPQHF. CDR3 bases: TGTGCCAGCAGCTTAGGGGGGGATGGGCAGCCCCAGCATTTT.

The chain joins TRBV9 to TRBJ2-2; 9 nucleotides match TRBD1. V trimming: 3 bases; J trimming: 6 bases; junction bases outside the gene matches: 6. This CDR3 contains 15 residues. Germline-derived CDR1 and CDR2 are SGDLS and YYNGEE. The CDR3 loop is CASSGDRVDSGELFF. In DNA form, the CDR3 reads TGTGCCAGCAGCGGGGACAGGGTGGATTCCGGGGAGCTGTTTTTT. The full variable domain, completed using reference TRBV9 and TRBJ2-2, is DSGVTQTPKHLITATGQRVTLRCSPRSGDLSVYWYQQSLDQGLQFLIQYYNGEERAKGNILERFSAQQFPDLHSELNLSSLELGDSALYFCASSGDRVDSGELFFGEGSRLTVL.

This clonotype was picked up many times. In nucleotides, the CDR3 is TGTGCCAGCAGTTTATTCAAGAATGAGCAGTTCTTC. This codes for CASSLFKNEQFF. The chain is built from TRBV28 and TRBJ2-1, with D unresolved. The CDR3 is made up of 12 amino acids. Germline lookup yields CDR1 MDHEN and CDR2 SYDVKM. The V gene lost 1 base and the J gene lost 7 bases, with 5 bases spanning the gap. Combining the CDR3 with reference TRBV28 and TRBJ2-1 gives the whole variable domain DVKVTQSSRYLVKRTGEKVFLECVQDMDHENMFWYRQDPGLGLRLIYFSYDVKMKEKGDIPEGYSVSREKKERFSLILESASTNQTSMYLCASSLFKNEQFFGPGTRLTVL.

This clonotype was seen many times. The gene calls are TRBV20-1 and TRBJ2-5; 7 bases fit TRBD2. The germline V gene encodes CDR1 DFQATT and CDR2 SNEGSKA (reference sequence). J was trimmed by 4 bases and V by 3 bases; bases with no gene match: 8. The CDR3 length is 14 residues. Here the CDR3 reads CSAREREWGETQYF. The CDR3 DNA follows: TGCAGTGCTAGGGAGCGGGAATGGGGAGAGACCCAGTACTTC.

This clonotype was seen at least ten times. The chain recombines TRBV6-1 with TRBJ1-2; 7 bases are a match to TRBD1. V trimming: 4 bases; J trimming: 3 bases; junction bases outside the gene matches: 5. CDR1 and CDR2 from the germline V gene are MNHNS and SASEGT. CDR3 length: 14 residues. CDR3: CASSVGGGDYGYTF. The DNA of the CDR3 is TGTGCCAGCAGTGTAGGAGGGGGCGACTATGGCTACACCTTC.

This clonotype was seen a few times. A much larger clone is a single base away; this may be a read error. The chain couples TRBV19 to TRBJ1-5, with no clear D. Germline-derived CDR1 and CDR2 are LNHDA and SQIVND (reference sequence). The CDR3 contains 14 residues. The CDR3 nucleotides read TGTGCCAGTGGTATCGACACACGCTATCAGCCCCAGCATTTT. Translated: CASGIDTRYQPQHF.

This clonotype was observed at least ten times. The CDR3 nucleotides read TGTGCCAGCAGCCGGACCGGGACGGCATTTAGCTATGGCTACACCTTC. This translates into CASSRTGTAFSYGYTF. The V and J genes are TRBV14 and TRBJ1-2, with TRBD1 as a possible D gene (5 bases). V gave up 4 bases and J gave up 4 bases, with 19 bases separating them. Germline CDR1 and CDR2: SGHDN and FVKESK. This CDR3 region has 16 residues.

The chain carries TRBV12-3 or TRBV12-4 and TRBJ1-5, with D unresolved. The ends were cut back, 6 bases at V and 4 bases at J, with 13 bases in the middle. The CDR3 has 14 amino acids. The CDR3 bases are TGTGCCAGCAGCCGCTCCGAGCCGAATCAGCCCCAGCATTTT. Translating gives CASSRSEPNQPQHF.

This clonotype came up many times. The chain couples TRBV6-1 to TRBJ2-1; 8 bases agree with TRBD2. Germline V gives CDR1 MNHNS, CDR2 SASEGT. The CDR3 has 13 residues. Unmatched junction bases numbered 6, after V lost 6 bases and J lost 8 bases. Written as DNA, the CDR3 is TGTGCCAGCAGCTTGACTAGCGTCGATGAGCAGTTCTTC. Amino acids: CASSLTSVDEQFF.

The J gene is TRBJ1-5, the V gene TRBV2; 8 bases fit TRBD1. The CDR3 covers 13 residues. With V trimmed by 6 bases and J by 4 bases, 2 bases remained unmatched. Looked up from germline, CDR1 is SNHLY and CDR2 is FYNNEI. CDR3 sequence reads: CASRWTGNQPQHF. CDR3 coding DNA: TGTGCCAGCAGATGGACAGGGAATCAGCCCCAGCATTTT.